Below, one TCR beta chain is given with its context. Its antigen specificity is not known. The sample holds no much larger clone one base away, and base qualities are not on file. This entry is derived from a study of cytomegalovirus exposure and HLA in healthy donors (dated by TCRdb to 2017 to 2019). Describing the broader study: According to an earlier analysis of 587 of the donors, about 190 million T cells yielded over 100 million unique TCR beta sequences and approximately 280 Gb of sequence data. A separate validation cohort of over a hundred different subjects was used in addition to the 666-subject first cohort. Four to six DR-DQ haplotypes were handled as single units for association and clustering because linkage in the cohort was strong. The later analysis used no new phenotypic data to find candidate immune exposures, relying instead on TCR beta sequences and their occurrence across donors. Across roughly 420 genotyped donors of the cohort, an average of about 200,000 unique TCR beta nucleotide sequences per donor were sequenced, and roughly 18% of those sequences were non-productive. The study combined high-throughput TCR immunosequencing, statistical association of individual TCRs with disease status, and machine learning to predict cytomegalovirus infection status. All discovery cohort repertoires had been generated on a single sequencing platform. The study aimed to test whether cataloging public T cell receptors could reveal signatures of past pathogen exposure. An early release that covered several hundred HLA-typed donors contained about 290 gigabases of sequencing data and roughly 84 million unique TCR sequences. Donor age, sex, ethnicity and CMV serostatus were compiled alongside the repertoire data. The T cell repertoires of 666 subjects were profiled by immunosequencing and related to cytomegalovirus serostatus. An earlier analysis of 587 of the donors used high-throughput TCR beta sequencing to judge whether each TCR beta V gene segment behaved as functional or pseudogenic. Genome-wide SNP genotypes for about 65% of the 666 donors were used in a later genetic analysis, which treated that subset as a discovery cohort. Typing coverage differed by locus: A, B, C, DRB1 and DQB1 were typed in roughly 620-640 donors, DQA1 in roughly 510, DPA1 in approximately 610, and DPB1 in roughly 470. Of the approximately 370 genotyped donors, less than 90% were placed in the genetic ancestry cluster associated with self-reported Caucasian donors. HLA typing included class I and class II loci at four-digit resolution. In a later analysis, previously published TCR beta repertoires from some 640 donors were re-analyzed and high-resolution HLA genotyping was added so that TCR occurrence patterns could be studied. Results the study describes overall, beyond this receptor: A later analysis found that most CMV-associated TCR beta chains appeared HLA-restricted, with HLA associations seemingly driven largely by CMV exposure. Only TCR beta chains were sequenced in this cohort, and the absence of alpha or paired-chain data limited detectable features. Most TCR sequences were observed very rarely across donors, whereas some public TCRs were present in many individuals. Some IMGT-functional V segments, including TRBV6-2 and TRBV6-3, could not be distinguished by the 87-base-pair reads and were therefore excluded. CMV serostatus was the only immune exposure information available for the cohort. A later analysis found that HLA-associated TCR beta chains were more clonally expanded and had lower generation probabilities than equally common non-associated chains. Sequencing depth was assumed to be roughly uniform across donors in the presence/absence analyses, though that assumption may not hold. A later genetic analysis associated a missense DCLRE1C variant with V-gene and J-gene trimming of TCR beta chains, and an independent cohort replicated the association. Compared with the approximately 670-donor mean, donors in an Asian-associated ancestry cluster had fewer N-insertions in productive TCRs, according to a later genetic analysis. According to the authors, the approach could potentially be generalized to other disease states and immunological phenotypes. According to a later analysis, parvovirus B19, influenza, CMV and Epstein-Barr virus appeared linked to several top co-occurrence clusters. Three of the identified cytomegalovirus-associated TCR beta chains were confirmed in vitro to be specific for cytomegalovirus antigens. The earlier analysis of around 600 of the donors excluded some 15 rarely observed V segments, including chromosome 9 orphons, because counts were too low. HLA typing was unavailable for some donors at each locus, so association tests used only the typed subset. Broadly in line with IMGT annotations, most TCR beta V segments showed up in productive rearrangements about 87% or about 30% of the time in an earlier analysis of 587 of the donors. When HLA alleles, especially DR and DQ, strongly co-occurred, attributing TCR associations to individual alleles was difficult. The classifier was reported to diagnose cytomegalovirus status with high specificity and sensitivity in both the original cohort and the validation cohort. Linkage disequilibrium might explain the correlated functional status among segregating V segments, but an unknown experimental factor could not be ruled out. In a later analysis, TCR association rates were found to vary across HLA loci, with the most associated TCRs seen for DRB1 alleles and the fewest for HLA-C alleles. A cluster of highly shared sequence variants was judged likely to be a technical artifact of the sequencing pipeline. A further reported finding was that TCR beta sequences accurately predicted the HLA-A and HLA-B alleles for most subjects in the first cohort. A total of 164 TCR beta chains were listed by the study as associated with cytomegalovirus. A later analysis associated about 17,000 TCR beta sequences with specific HLA alleles at a false discovery rate of 0.05.

The cohort comprised some 700 healthy bone marrow donors. All cohort members were sampled while nominally healthy, although unrecorded immune exposures were likely present. The donor tested CMV seropositive and was one of the 289 seropositive cohort members. A peripheral blood sample was provided by each donor, and peripheral blood mononuclear cells were used for TCR beta sequencing. Genomic DNA was extracted from the blood cell samples with the Qiagen DNeasy Blood Extraction Kit. The CDR3 runs 13 residues from the cysteine to the phenylalanine. Kept here is only the CDR3 DNA, which spans 39 bases and is read in frame from base 1. For this chain, trimming is 5 bases at the V end and 5 bases at the J end, and the number of junction bases without a gene match is 4. From a lookup of the germline V gene, CDR1 and CDR2 are MDHEN and SYDVKM. The method behind the library was the immunoSEQ multiplex PCR assay. A mixture of 60 forward primers for TCR Vbeta segments and 13 reverse primers for TCR Jbeta segments was used in the multiplex PCR. The CDR3 region of rearranged TCR beta genes was amplified from genomic DNA with a multiplex PCR assay. The amplified TCR beta libraries were sequenced on the Illumina HiSeq System as 87-base-pair reads. The authors' analysis ran thus. In a later analysis, about 80 million unique TCR beta chains were counted across the 650 to 700 repertoires, and roughly 11 million of these chains were shared by at least two donors. A nearest-neighbor algorithm error-corrected the raw reads and collapsed the reads into unique sequences, merging closely related sequences to remove PCR and sequencing errors. V, D and J gene segments were assigned by aligning CDR3 sequences to IMGT reference sequences. For a sequence to be retained, at least a six-nucleotide match to both a V gene segment and a J gene segment was required. A rearrangement was called productive if the CDR3 had no stop codons and remained in frame with V and J, and every other rearrangement was called non-productive. Following IMGT convention, CDR3 was defined as the stretch from the second conserved V-encoded cysteine to the conserved J-encoded phenylalanine. The earlier analysis of around 640 of the donors excluded sequences that lacked an unambiguous match to a single V gene segment. In an earlier analysis of approximately 590 of the donors, V segments were called functional above 56.7% productive rearrangements and were called segregating when the between-donor standard deviation exceeded 5%. To diagnose cytomegalovirus status from the catalog of TCR beta chain sequences, a statistical classification framework was built. In a later analysis, TCR nucleotide sequences were compared against IMGT/GENE-DB human TR gene sequences so that V and J genes could be assigned. The TCRdist pipeline was used in a later analysis to assign CDR3 sequences and most-parsimonious VDJ recombination scenarios. In a later analysis, each TCR beta chain was defined by its CDR3 amino acid sequence together with its V-gene family, and reads lacking a unique V-gene family were excluded. A later analysis removed 592 highly shared, low-generation-probability nucleotide sequences to deal with suspected cross-contamination and a sequencing artifact. A later analysis calculated a clonal expansion index for each public chain from normalized within-repertoire ranks of inferred template counts. In a later analysis, generation probabilities were computed using a VDJ recombination model fitted to out-of-frame rearrangements, and the results were checked against IGoR. Hypergeometric tests were used in a later analysis to score TCR-TCR, TCR-HLA and TCR-CMV co-occurrence, with a repertoire-size bias correction applied to the TCR pairs. False discovery rates were estimated in a later analysis by permuting HLA or CMV assignments 20 times. A later analysis grouped co-occurring TCRs with DBSCAN, adding TCRdist sequence similarity when clustering within HLA-allele-positive subsets. Repertoires with fewer than 30,000 or more than 120,000 public chains were left out of co-occurrence clustering, as were about five repertoires with anomalous nucleotide sharing. Imported from immuneACCESS, the table was reduced by TCRdb to in-frame sequences with V and J called. These copies leave out some clones; in studies compared against another copy, an unresolved V gene accounts for under half, and the cause of the remainder is not known. The V and J calls and clone size were taken over from that table, and D and trimming were inferred from the DNA. The sample yields some 120,000 clones; approximately 80% were counted once. 5.8% of the sample lies in the top ten.

The chain links TRBV28 with TRBJ1-2, and TRBD1 aligns with 8 junction nucleotides. Sequenced input: PBMCs. The origin of this receptor is a young man in good health and CMV-seropositive. At the DNA level, the sequence is TGTGCCAGCAGTCAGGGGGCGAGGTATGGCTACACCTTC. Its protein is CASSQGARYGYTF.